This TCR beta chain was sequenced for a study of CD8 T cells in ankylosing spondylitis. General study findings and limits: Some motif variants were previously reported in reactive arthritis synovial fluid and blood. From matched ankylosing spondylitis synovial fluid, disease-linked clones were reportedly recovered at significantly enriched levels. In ankylosing spondylitis blood, a motif of seven to nine highly homologous TCR beta variants appeared characteristic.

Using quantitative 5'-RACE with molecular barcodes, the authors made TCR beta libraries. MiXCR, applied by TCRdb to the 5' RACE reads, yields one record per CDR3 protein. The sample lists about 800,000 distinct CDR3 sequences; approximately 12% were seen once. This clonotype was seen more than once but under ten times. As yet, its antigen is unknown. CDR1 and CDR2 from the germline V gene are MGHDK and SYGVNS. J gave up 10 bases and V 3 bases, and 8 bases lay outside the gene matches. This CDR3 has 14 residues. V is TRBV25-1 and J is TRBJ2-1, with 8 bases that match TRBD2. Input material: blood, either unsorted or a sorted T cell fraction (not recorded which). The receptor comes from a male donor with ankylosing spondylitis. CDR3 loop: CASSDQEASGEQFF. CDR3 in DNA: TGTGCCAGCAGTGATCAGGAGGCTAGCGGGGAGCAGTTCTTC.